The rows below give T cell receptor beta chains drawn from one sample of a study of blood T cells in healthy people across ages. Each CDR3 protein gets one entry after TCRdb re-called the 5' RACE reads with MiXCR. In the table there are 1.5 million to 2 million distinct CDR3 sequences, approximately 50% of which are singletons. The sample was blood. The source of these receptors is a woman in her 40s in good health. CDR3s include the opening cysteine and the closing phenylalanine or tryptophan. The order of the fields is J gene, V gene, CDR3 protein.

TRBJ1-2 | TRBV19 | CASSPQGPTPYGYTF
TRBJ2-5 | TRBV24-1 | CATSVGTQPQETQYF
TRBJ2-5 | TRBV29-1 | CSVELSGAGKETQYF
TRBJ2-1 | TRBV7-2 | CASSPEGQTNNEQFF
TRBJ2-3 | TRBV7-6 | CASSLEFISADTQYF
TRBJ2-5 | TRBV28 | CASSASGGVKETQYF
TRBJ2-7 | TRBV4-2 | CASSQVEGGPYEQYF
TRBJ2-3 | TRBV28 | CASSVWGASADTQYF
TRBJ2-5 | TRBV6-2/TRBV6-3 | CASSYLAVETQYF
TRBJ2-3 | TRBV29-1 | CSVDSGGQATSTDTQYF
. | TRBV20-1 | CSALDRDGNIQYF
TRBJ2-3 | TRBV7-8 | CASSSGPHTDTQYF
TRBJ2-1 | TRBV24-1 | CATSGTQPMGDEQFF
TRBJ2-7 | TRBV7-2 | CASSPLWDSSYEQYF
TRBJ2-1 | TRBV19 | CASSIKAGAYNEQFF
TRBJ2-1 | TRBV6-2/TRBV6-3 | CASNRGGVEQFF
TRBJ2-5 | TRBV12-3/TRBV12-4 | CASSFYRQETQYF
TRBJ1-5 | TRBV12-3/TRBV12-4 | CASSMTANSNQPQHF
TRBJ2-2 | TRBV28 | CASSPPDRYTGELFF
TRBJ1-5 | TRBV29-1 | CSAMIVGQPQHF
TRBJ1-2 | TRBV4-3 | CASSQEGSGYTF
TRBJ1-1 | TRBV13 | CASSLVEGGDTEAFF
TRBJ2-1 | TRBV6-5 | CASSHQTRHSYNEQFF
TRBJ1-2 | TRBV20-1 | CSATEDSQTYGYTF
TRBJ2-1 | TRBV24-1 | CATSDPTSGGPSEQFF
TRBJ1-5 | TRBV6-2/TRBV6-3 | CASSYRAGRGNSNQPQHF
TRBJ2-5 | TRBV28 | CASSWAPTGALQETQYF
TRBJ1-5 | TRBV12-3/TRBV12-4 | CASSILGGAGQPQHF
TRBJ1-2 | TRBV4-3 | CASSQEGGRNYGYTF
TRBJ2-7 | TRBV24-1 | CATGAGQGSYEQYF
TRBJ2-5 | TRBV2 | CASSHTRGQETQYF
TRBJ1-5 | TRBV7-6 | CASSLEQGTNQPQHF
TRBJ2-6 | TRBV5-1 | CASSAETGACSGANVLTF
TRBJ2-3 | TRBV7-2 | CASSLVQGLTTDTQYF
TRBJ1-2 | TRBV29-1 | CSVGPERGYTF
TRBJ2-5 | TRBV6-5 | CASGRTSGGVVKTQYF
TRBJ2-2 | TRBV7-2 | CASSFLGWSTNAGELFF
TRBJ2-7 | TRBV6-6 | CASSYLANGGPRGEQYF
TRBJ2-6 | TRBV7-2 | CASSLRRALSGANVLTF